A selection of T cell receptor beta chains follows, all from one sample in a study of cytomegalovirus exposure and HLA in healthy donors. The protocol was immunoSEQ multiplex PCR, while the TCRdb copy is restricted to in-frame clones and leaves out a portion. The repertoire consists of about 150,000 clones, with about 68% occurring once and the leading ten covering 1.3% to 1.5%. Sequenced material: PBMCs. These receptors came from a man aged 18 to 29 in good health and CMV-seronegative. CDR3s include the opening cysteine and the closing phenylalanine or tryptophan.

CDR3aa	j_gene	v_gene
CASSLLGASGFNEQFF	TRBJ2-1	TRBV7-2
CASSYGGLANYGYTF	TRBJ1-2	TRBV6-5
CAIRRTPTAYEQYF	TRBJ2-7	TRBV10-3
CASSFGGGRGYEQYF	TRBJ2-7	TRBV27
CASSLYGTSDVDTQYF	TRBJ2-3	TRBV5-1
CASSLRDTQYF	TRBJ2-3	TRBV5-6
CASSIQGTRAYEQYF	TRBJ2-7	TRBV18
CASSPLPGQGRTGELFF	TRBJ2-2	TRBV11-2
CASSIGAASNQPQHF	TRBJ1-5	TRBV19
CASRRDPEGEETQYF	TRBJ2-5	TRBV19
CASSFSWGRVGEQYF	TRBJ2-7	TRBV6-6
CAWSSGQGNEKLFF	TRBJ1-4	TRBV30
CASRDRGVTEAFF	TRBJ1-1	TRBV5-8
CSVSGPGVSYEQYF	TRBJ2-7	TRBV29-1
CASSPVGGRATDEQFF	TRBJ2-1	TRBV11-2
CASGFGLAGGNEQFF	TRBJ2-1	TRBV12-5
CASSVGTGGEPQHF	TRBJ1-5	TRBV5-8
CASSLWQNTEAFF	TRBJ1-1	TRBV7-9
CASSDPSLAYGYTF	TRBJ1-2	TRBV25-1
CASSEFAGAYEQYF	TRBJ2-7	TRBV25-1
CASSRSGRAPDTQYF	TRBJ2-3	TRBV7-2
CASSYSQAGVNEQYF	.	TRBV6-5
CASRPDSWNGYTF	TRBJ1-2	TRBV19
CASGRLAGTYNEQFF	TRBJ2-1	TRBV4-1
CAISITSGRTTDTQYF	TRBJ2-3	TRBV10-3
CASSLAQGPDNEQFF	TRBJ2-1	TRBV7-6
CASSLSVGASENYEQYF	TRBJ2-7	TRBV27
CSVRPNRWGLAKNIQYF	TRBJ2-4	TRBV29-1
CASSQENRGRADEQFF	TRBJ2-1	TRBV4-3
CASSRTFGYEQYF	TRBJ2-7	TRBV19
CASSSYSNSAMGRDTQYF	TRBJ2-3	TRBV7-2
CASSLPRTGPGDTQYF	TRBJ2-3	TRBV7-8
CASSFVEGETQYF	TRBJ2-5	TRBV5-1
CASSHASGGDSGNTIYF	TRBJ1-3	TRBV4-3
CASSVGAGGETDTQYF	TRBJ2-3	TRBV9
CASSLGAGGYTF	TRBJ1-2	TRBV7-9
CASSPFLGGNYNEQFF	TRBJ2-1	TRBV9
CASSPGLLSGNTIYF	TRBJ1-3	TRBV27
CASKGGSTEAFF	TRBJ1-1	TRBV28
CASSPRTGGNYGYTF	TRBJ1-2	TRBV28
CSVGEQAVNTEAFF	TRBJ1-1	TRBV29-1
CASSQAEAGGTDTQYF	TRBJ2-3	TRBV4-2
CASSLSSVGAYNEQFF	TRBJ2-1	TRBV27
CASGGLAKYNEQFF	TRBJ2-1	TRBV25-1
CASSYGVCGRGNEQFF	TRBJ2-1	TRBV6-5
CASSFIAGGSVYGYTF	TRBJ1-2	TRBV27
CASSPGWKRATEAFF	TRBJ1-1	TRBV7-2
CASSFSGGSADTQYF	TRBJ2-3	TRBV27
CASSDAGGTDTQYF	TRBJ2-3	TRBV7-9
CASSRRGAEIRAAQMNTEAFF	TRBJ1-1	TRBV21-1
CASSPGRESYGYTF	TRBJ1-2	TRBV18
CASSTSGSSYEQYF	TRBJ2-7	TRBV19
CASSLPTEGADTQYF	TRBJ2-3	TRBV5-4
CASRRKGGAGETQYF	TRBJ2-5	TRBV25-1